The entry below describes one TCR beta chain. The authors reverse transcribed roughly 0.5 to 1 ug RNA with random hexamers. TCRdb processed the immunoSEQ multiplex PCR reads anew with MiXCR; each CDR3 protein has one entry. The sample has some 77,000 distinct CDR3 sequences, 93% seen once. The data derive from a study of CD8 T cells in Susac syndrome. V was cut by 6 bases and J by 6 bases, with 12 bases left in between. Germline-derived CDR1 and CDR2 are MNHEY and SMNVEV (reference sequence). The CDR3 covers 13 residues. This chain joins TRBV27 and TRBJ2-1; possibly TRBD1 for D (5 bases). This receptor was identified in a human donor with Susac syndrome. The sample taken for sequencing was CD4+ T cells from PBMCs. The CDR3 DNA reads TGTGCCAGCAGAATTATAAGGGGCAATGAGCAGTTCTTC. This gives the protein CASRIIRGNEQFF.